Below are 30 T cell receptor beta chains sequenced from a single sample in a study of identical twins. MiXCR, applied by TCRdb to the 5' RACE reads, yields one record per CDR3 protein. The sample lists fewer than 250,000 distinct CDR3 sequences; 6% to 8.5% were seen once. These records were also assigned to another study, of yellow fever vaccine responses in identical twins.

The sequenced sample was CD8+ T cells sorted from blood. These receptors all come from a woman in her late teens or twenties in good health.

V usage is TRBV12-3 or TRBV12-4 and J usage is TRBJ2-1, with D uncertain. This CDR3 contains 12 residues. The ends were cut back, 5 bases at V and 9 bases at J, with 11 bases in the middle. CDR3 residues: CASSLTPTEQFF. As DNA, the CDR3 is TGTGCCAGCAGTCTCACACCCACTGAGCAGTTCTTC.

The gene calls are TRBV27 and TRBJ2-7; D not resolved. The CDR3 totals 14 residues. Germline values: CDR1 MNHEY, CDR2 SMNVEV (reference sequence). V was trimmed by 4 bases and J by 6 bases, leaving 16 bases between them. CDR3 bases: TGTGCCAGCAGTTCGCTGGGCCCCTTTAGCGAGCAGTACTTC. Residues: CASSSLGPFSEQYF.

The gene calls are TRBV7-6 and TRBJ2-7; D may be TRBD1 (6 bases). Germline V lookup: CDR1 SGHVS, CDR2 FNYEAQ. CDR3 length equals 14 residues. Trimming took off 5 bases at V and 0 bases at J, with 11 bases between the two ends. The CDR3, as DNA: TGTGCCAGCAGCACCCGACAGGACTCCTACGAGCAGTACTTC. Its protein product is CASSTRQDSYEQYF. The full variable domain, completed using reference TRBV7-6 and TRBJ2-7, is GAGVSQSPRYKVTKRGQDVALRCDPISGHVSLYWYRQALGQGPEFLTYFNYEAQQDKSGLPNDRFSAERPEGSISTLTIQRTEQRDSAMYRCASSTRQDSYEQYFGPGTRLTVT.

There are many counts of this clonotype. The chain recombines TRBV29-1 with TRBJ2-6, with 7 bases that match TRBD2. The germline V gene has CDR1 SQVTM and CDR2 ANQGSEA. With 4 bases clipped from V and 3 bases from J, the junction kept 3 bases outside the gene matches. This CDR3 is built from 14 residues. In DNA form, the CDR3 reads TGCAGCGTTGGGGGGGGTGGTGGGGCCAACGTCCTGACTTTC. Translating gives CSVGGGGGANVLTF.

This clonotype was seen more than once but under ten times. V gene TRBV10-3 combines with J gene TRBJ1-1; a weak D match, TRBD1 (5 bases). The CDR3 totals 12 residues. Trimming cost V 2 bases and J 10 bases, with 11 bases left between them. CDR1 ENHRY and CDR2 SYGVKD come from the germline V gene. DNA of the CDR3: TGTGCCATCAGTGAGGGGACCGGGAGAGCTTTCTTT. Its translation: CAISEGTGRAFF.

This clonotype showed up many times. The chain combines TRBV7-7 with TRBJ2-1; 9 nucleotides match TRBD2. Looked up from germline, CDR1 is SSHAT and CDR2 is FNYEAQ (reference sequence). Losses at the gene ends were 11 bases for V and 5 bases for J; bases not matched to a gene: 7. This CDR3 comprises 13 residues. CDR3: CAWEASGNNEQFF. The CDR3, as DNA: TGTGCCTGGGAGGCTAGCGGGAACAATGAGCAGTTCTTC. The full variable domain, with the rest looked up from reference TRBV7-7 and TRBJ2-1, is GAGVSQSPRYKVTKRGQDVTLRCDPISSHATLYWYQQALGQGPEFLTYFNYEAQPDKSGLPSDRFSAERPEGSISTLTIQRTEQRDSAMYRCAWEASGNNEQFFGPGTRLTVL.

This clonotype has a count of ten or more. The chain is built from TRBV5-1 and TRBJ2-1, with 8 bases matching TRBD2. J gave up 4 bases and V 0 bases, and 6 bases lay outside the gene matches. The CDR3 covers 16 residues. Germline V gene data show CDR1 as SGHRS and CDR2 as YFSETQ. This CDR3 reads CASSLVAGRDYNEQFF. Written as DNA, the CDR3 is TGCGCCAGCAGCTTGGTAGCGGGGAGAGATTACAATGAGCAGTTCTTC.

Notes on this clonotype: A much bigger clone sits one base away, suggesting this may be a read error. This chain joins TRBV5-5 and TRBJ2-1; no clear D. V was shortened by 8 bases and J by 5 bases, with 11 bases between the two germline ends. CDR1 is SGHKS, CDR2 YYEKEE, per germline (reference sequence). There are 12 residues in the CDR3. As DNA, the CDR3 is TGTGCCAGGAGCCCTTGGAACAATGAGCAGTTCTTC. Protein: CARSPWNNEQFF.

This sequence joins TRBV9 and TRBJ2-7; 9 bases agree with TRBD2. After removal of 1 base from V and 3 bases from J, the junction contained 11 bases not matched to a gene. From germline, CDR1 is SGDLS and CDR2 YYNGEE. The CDR3 covers 17 residues. In nucleotides, the CDR3 is TGTGCCAGCAGCGTAACGGATAGCGGGGGTCCCCTCTACGAGCAGTACTTC. Residues: CASSVTDSGGPLYEQYF.

This clonotype was recorded at least ten times. The chain has TRBV28 and TRBJ2-1, with no clear D. V was pared by 6 bases and J by 4 bases, with 16 bases between. There are 15 residues in the CDR3. Germline CDR1 reads MDHEN; CDR2 reads SYDVKM. The CDR3 region has the DNA TGTGCCAGCAGGACGGGCCAAAAGAGATACAATGAGCAGTTCTTC. This sequence encodes CASRTGQKRYNEQFF.

The rearrangement joins TRBV29-1 to TRBJ2-7; D unclear. V gave up 2 bases and J gave up 2 bases, with 10 bases separating them. The CDR3 runs 13 residues. Germline CDR1 SQVTM, CDR2 ANQGSEA. This chain's CDR3 is CSVEKTDTYEQYF. For the CDR3, the DNA is TGCAGCGTTGAAAAAACGGATACCTACGAGCAGTACTTC.

The genes are TRBV7-2 and TRBJ2-7; no clear D. Trimming took 1 base from V and 2 from J, leaving 12 bases between them. Germline CDR1 and CDR2: SGHTA and FQGNSA. CDR3 length: 15 amino acids. This chain's CDR3 is CASSLEVAWAYEQYF. CDR3 coding DNA: TGTGCCAGCAGCTTAGAAGTGGCGTGGGCCTACGAGCAGTACTTC.

V and J are TRBV4-1 and TRBJ2-5; 8 bases map to TRBD2. Germline trimming cut 1 base from V and 6 bases from J; bases unmatched to any gene: 4. CDR1 and CDR2 (germline): MGHRA, YSYEKL. The CDR3 is 14 residues long. The CDR3 DNA is TGCGCCAGCAGCCAAGGTCCGGGGGGGAAGACCCAGTACTTC. Encoded protein: CASSQGPGGKTQYF.

This clonotype has just a few counts. The gene calls are TRBV6-1 and TRBJ1-1, with 11 positions matching TRBD1. CDR1 and CDR2 (germline): MNHNS, SASEGT. Unmatched junction bases numbered 9, after V lost 7 bases and J lost 5 bases. The CDR3 has 15 residues. DNA of the CDR3: TGTGCCAGCATCCGGGACAGGGGGTATGGGACTGAAGCTTTCTTT. It specifies CASIRDRGYGTEAFF.

This clonotype was observed a few times. The CDR3, as DNA: TGTGCCACCAGTGATCTCGACTCCTCTAATGAGCAGTTCTTC. It translates to CATSDLDSSNEQFF. This chain joins TRBV24-1 and TRBJ2-1; no clear D. This CDR3 is 14 amino acids long. CDR1 is KGHDR, CDR2 SFDVKD, per germline. Trimming left V 3 bases short and J 7 bases short, with 12 bases between.

This clonotype has at least ten counts. The chain has TRBV5-6 and TRBJ1-2; 10 bases are a match to TRBD1. This CDR3 is built from 15 residues. V shed 7 bases and J 4 bases; nucleotides not matched to a gene: 10. Germline V gene data show CDR1 as SGHDT and CDR2 as YYEEEE. The CDR3 DNA sequence: TGTGCCAGCGGATACGGGACAGGGGACCTCTATGGCTACACCTTC. Translation gives CASGYGTGDLYGYTF.

A word on this clonotype: This may come from a read error, since a much larger clone is one base off. The chain carries TRBV6-2 or TRBV6-3 and TRBJ2-7; D is unclear. Trimming pared 4 bases from V and 5 bases from J, leaving 12 bases between. This CDR3 contains 13 residues. Germline V gene data show CDR1 as MNHEY and CDR2 as SVGEGT. The CDR3 coding sequence is TGTGCCAGCAGTTCAGGCGGTTTTGACGAGCAGTACTTC. Protein: CASSSGGFDEQYF.

This clonotype has at least ten counts. The rearrangement links TRBV27 to TRBJ2-1, with a possible D match to TRBD2 (6 bases). CDR1 is MNHEY and CDR2 is SMNVEV in the germline V gene (reference sequence). V lost 2 bases to trimming and J lost 8 bases, with 16 bases between them. The CDR3 is 15 residues long. This CDR3 reads CASSLAGPSLDEQFF. DNA of the CDR3: TGTGCCAGCAGTTTAGCGGGGCCGAGTTTGGATGAGCAGTTCTTC.

This chain links TRBV24-1 with TRBJ2-3; a possible D gene is TRBD1 (6 bases). Germline V gene data show CDR1 as KGHDR and CDR2 as SFDVKD. The CDR3 consists of 15 residues. Trimming removed 6 bases from V and 3 bases from J, with 15 bases in between. The CDR3 sequence: CATSRGRGVTDTQYF. The DNA for the CDR3 is TGTGCCACCAGTAGGGGCAGGGGAGTGACAGATACGCAGTATTTT.

This clonotype has only a few counts. This chain connects TRBV7-9 to TRBJ1-4; 7 positions match TRBD1. V was pared by 2 bases and J by 5 bases, with 5 bases of the junction left unmatched. The CDR3 loop spans 15 amino acids. Germline values: CDR1 SEHNR, CDR2 FQNEAQ (reference sequence). The CDR3 DNA sequence: TGTGCCAGCAGCTTACCACAGGGGACGAATGAAAAACTGTTTTTT. Amino acids: CASSLPQGTNEKLFF.

This clonotype was seen more than once but under ten times. The V call is TRBV19, the J call TRBJ2-7, with D perhaps TRBD1 (7 bases). CDR1 LNHDA and CDR2 SQIVND come from the germline V gene (reference sequence). V was cut by 6 bases and J by 3 bases, with 18 bases left in between. The CDR3 spans 15 residues. The CDR3 sequence: CASSPTGDSYYEQYF. In DNA, the CDR3 is TGTGCCAGTAGCCCGACGGGGGACAGTTACTACGAGCAGTACTTC. Full variable domain (outside the CDR3, taken from reference TRBV19 and TRBJ2-7): DGGITQSPKYLFRKEGQNVTLSCEQNLNHDAMYWYRQDPGQGLRLIYYSQIVNDFQKGDIAEGYSVSREKKESFPLTVTSAQKNPTAFYLCASSPTGDSYYEQYFGPGTRLTVT.

This clonotype was recorded a few times. The chain uses TRBV11-1 and TRBJ2-1, with D perhaps matching TRBD2 (6 bases). The CDR3 has 15 amino acids. CDR1 and CDR2 from the germline V gene are SGHAT and FQDESV (reference sequence). V gave up 5 bases and J gave up 5 bases, with 16 bases separating them. In DNA form, the CDR3 reads TGTGCCAGCAGCCTTGGGACGGGGGAACACAATGAGCAGTTCTTC. Encoded protein: CASSLGTGEHNEQFF. Full variable domain (missing parts from reference TRBV11-1 and TRBJ2-1): EAEVAQSPRYKITEKSQAVAFWCDPISGHATLYWYRQILGQGPELLVQFQDESVVDDSQLPKDRFSAERLKGVDSTLKIQPAELGDSAMYLCASSLGTGEHNEQFFGPGTRLTVL.

J is TRBJ1-1 and V is TRBV10-2; D is unclear. The CDR3 spans 11 residues. The V and J ends lost 2 bases and 9 bases respectively, with 7 bases between them. Germline CDR1 WSHSY, CDR2 SAAADI. CDR3 bases: TGCGCCAGCAGTGAGGGGTCCCAAGCTTTCTTT. This sequence encodes CASSEGSQAFF.

The J gene is TRBJ1-5, the V gene TRBV20-1; D uncertain. This CDR3 contains 20 residues. V was clipped by 3 bases and J by 0 bases, with 27 bases between them. CDR1 is DFQATT and CDR2 is SNEGSKA in the germline V gene (reference sequence). The DNA for the CDR3 is TGCAGTGCTAGTACATCCCCTCGGGAAACACCCCTAATTAGCAATCAGCCCCAGCATTTT. Protein product: CSASTSPRETPLISNQPQHF.

The chain employs TRBV11-2 and TRBJ1-1, with 8 bases lining up with TRBD1. Trimming took 5 bases from V and 7 from J; bases not matched to a gene: 6. Germline V gene sequence: CDR1 SGHAT, CDR2 FQNNGV. The length of the CDR3 is 13 residues. CDR3 sequence reads: CASSLRQGSEAFF. CDR3 bases: TGTGCCAGCAGCCTTCGACAGGGGAGTGAAGCTTTCTTT.

This clonotype showed up just a few times. The chain's CDR3 is CASSLPLRVSGELFF. The CDR3 nucleotides are TGTGCCAGCAGCTTGCCCCTCAGGGTCTCCGGGGAGCTGTTTTTT. The chain couples TRBV12-3 or TRBV12-4 to TRBJ2-2, with a weak D call TRBD1 (5 bases). Trimming removed 6 bases at V and 6 bases at J, with 17 bases between. The CDR3 consists of 15 residues.

This clonotype was found many times. The J gene is TRBJ2-1, the V gene TRBV28; 7 bases fit TRBD1. The CDR3 contains 16 residues. J lost 2 bases, V lost 6 bases, and 10 bases had no gene match. CDR1 is MDHEN and CDR2 is SYDVKM in the germline V gene. The CDR3 DNA reads TGTGCCAGCAGACCGGGACAGCTTAGCCCCTACAATGAGCAGTTCTTC. Amino acid sequence: CASRPGQLSPYNEQFF.

This clonotype was counted many times. The chain uses TRBV2 and TRBJ2-1; the match to TRBD1 covers 8 bases. Germline CDR1 SNHLY, CDR2 FYNNEI. V shed 5 bases and J 8 bases; nucleotides not matched to a gene: 8. This CDR3 is 14 amino acids long. CDR3 DNA: TGTGCCAGCAGTCACCGACAGGGGTGGGATGAGCAGTTCTTC. Translated, it gives CASSHRQGWDEQFF.

The chain has TRBV11-2 and TRBJ2-5, with D perhaps being TRBD1 or TRBD2 (6 bases each). The germline CDR1 and CDR2 sequences are SGHAT and FQNNGV. This CDR3 has 15 residues. The V end was cut by 3 bases, the J end by 7 bases, with 18 bases between. This CDR3 reads CASSFEWGAEWTQYF. In DNA, the CDR3 is TGTGCCAGCAGCTTTGAGTGGGGGGCAGAATGGACCCAGTACTTC.

This clonotype was detected a few times. J is TRBJ1-6 and V is TRBV15; 8 nucleotides line up with TRBD1. Looked up from germline, CDR1 is LNHNV and CDR2 is YYDKDF (reference sequence). The CDR3 length is 15 residues. V gave up 5 bases and J gave up 9 bases; unmatched junction bases: 9. The CDR3: CATSEPTTGVSPLHF. The CDR3 nucleotides are TGTGCCACCAGCGAGCCGACGACAGGGGTTTCACCCCTCCACTTT.